The 10 T cell receptor beta chains below all came from one sample that was sequenced in a study of OX40 agonist ivuxolimab in advanced cancers. Using immunoSEQ multiplex PCR, the repertoire was profiled, and TCRdb retains in-frame clones only, with some absent. The table lists about 16,000 clones, approximately 84% of them singletons. This material consisted of CD4+ or CD8+ T cells sorted from blood, taken in a trial of the OX40 agonist ivuxolimab. The receptors stem from an adult with an advanced solid tumor such as melanoma, head and neck, liver or kidney cancer.

This chain joins TRBV10-1 and TRBJ2-7; D may be TRBD1 (5 bases). Germline assignment: CDR1 WNHNN and CDR2 SYGVQD (reference sequence). The ends were cut back, 1 base at V and 4 bases at J, with 11 bases in the middle. The CDR3 has 14 residues. The DNA for the CDR3 is TGCGCCAGCAGTGAGTTACAGGCCCCATACGAGCAGTACTTC. This gives the protein CASSELQAPYEQYF.

The gene calls are TRBV19 and TRBJ1-1; no firm D call. CDR3 length equals 12 residues. V dropped 4 bases and J dropped 4 bases, with 7 bases sitting between them. CDR1 LNHDA and CDR2 SQIVND come from the germline V gene (reference sequence). Here the CDR3 reads CASSTELTEAFF. For the CDR3, the DNA is TGTGCCAGTAGTACAGAGCTCACTGAAGCTTTCTTT.

The chain combines TRBV6-6 with TRBJ1-3; 8 bases are shared with TRBD1. CDR1 and CDR2 from the germline V gene are MNHNY and SVGAGI (reference sequence). V shed 6 bases and J 4 bases; nucleotides not matched to a gene: 11. This CDR3 contains 16 residues. The CDR3 loop is CASSPPPGGSGNTIYF. The CDR3 DNA reads TGTGCCAGCAGCCCCCCCCCAGGGGGCTCAGGAAACACCATATATTTT.

V and J are TRBV27 and TRBJ2-7, with D perhaps TRBD1 or TRBD2 (5 bases each). Germline V lookup: CDR1 MNHEY, CDR2 SMNVEV (reference sequence). The V end lost 6 bases, the J end lost 5 bases, and 14 bases lay between the germline ends. This CDR3 region has 13 residues. The CDR3 loop reads CASSLGTKHEQYF. Written as DNA, the CDR3 is TGTGCCAGCAGCCTCGGGACGAAGCACGAGCAGTACTTC.

This clone came up once. V gene TRBV28 combines with J gene TRBJ1-5; no definite D call. Germline CDR1 MDHEN, CDR2 SYDVKM. The CDR3 contains 14 residues. The V end lost 5 bases, the J end lost 0 bases, and 8 bases lay between the germline ends. Here the CDR3 reads CASSLVTSNQPQHF. The CDR3 nucleotides are TGTGCCAGCAGTCTAGTGACTAGCAATCAGCCCCAGCATTTT.

J is TRBJ1-1 and V is TRBV27; D not resolved. The V and J ends lost 3 bases and 7 bases respectively, with 15 bases between them. The germline CDR1 and CDR2 sequences are MNHEY and SMNVEV (reference sequence). The CDR3 has 14 amino acids. This chain's CDR3 is CASSFRGSNGEAFF. Here the CDR3 DNA reads TGTGCCAGCAGTTTTCGAGGGAGCAACGGTGAAGCTTTCTTT.

The genes are TRBV6-6 and TRBJ2-1, with D perhaps TRBD1 or TRBD2 (5 bases each). The germline CDR1 and CDR2 sequences are MNHNY and SVGAGI (reference sequence). The CDR3 length is 14 residues. Trimming pared 5 bases from V and 1 base from J, leaving 9 bases between. Here the CDR3 DNA reads TGTGCCAGCAGTCGGGACGGTTCCTACAATGAGCAGTTCTTC. It is translated as CASSRDGSYNEQFF.

This chain links TRBV28 with TRBJ2-7; D may match TRBD1 or TRBD2 (6 bases each). This CDR3 region has 13 residues. V lost 6 bases and J 1 base, leaving 10 bases between the germline ends. The germline V gene encodes CDR1 MDHEN and CDR2 SYDVKM. In DNA form, the CDR3 reads TGTGCCAGCAGGGGGGGCATATCCTACGAGCAGTACTTC. Its protein is CASRGGISYEQYF.

The J gene is TRBJ2-5, the V gene TRBV4-3; no clear D. The germline V and J ends were trimmed by 0 bases and 3 bases, with 8 bases remaining between them. The CDR3 covers 14 residues. Looked up from germline, CDR1 is LGHNA and CDR2 is YSLEER. As DNA, the CDR3 is TGCGCCAGCAGCCAAGATCCGGCGGAAGAGACCCAGTACTTC. Amino acids: CASSQDPAEETQYF.

The chain is built from TRBV6-6 and TRBJ2-3, with D uncertain. Germline V CDR1 and CDR2: MNHNY, SVGAGI (reference sequence). Trimming removed 6 bases from V and 3 bases from J, with 10 bases in between. The CDR3 totals 13 residues. CDR3: CASSPSGTDTQYF. CDR3 coding DNA: TGTGCCAGCAGCCCGTCCGGAACAGATACGCAGTATTTT.